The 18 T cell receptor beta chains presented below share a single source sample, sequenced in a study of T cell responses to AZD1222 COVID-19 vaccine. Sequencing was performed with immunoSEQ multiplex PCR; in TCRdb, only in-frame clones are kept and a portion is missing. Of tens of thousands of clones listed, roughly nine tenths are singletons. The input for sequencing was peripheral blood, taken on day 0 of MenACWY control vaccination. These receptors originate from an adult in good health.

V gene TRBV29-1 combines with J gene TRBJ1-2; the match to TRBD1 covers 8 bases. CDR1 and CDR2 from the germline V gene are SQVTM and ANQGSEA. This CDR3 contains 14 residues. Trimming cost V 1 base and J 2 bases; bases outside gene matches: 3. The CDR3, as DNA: TGCAGCGTTGAAGGCAGGGGGCAAAACTATGGCTACACCTTC. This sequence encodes CSVEGRGQNYGYTF.

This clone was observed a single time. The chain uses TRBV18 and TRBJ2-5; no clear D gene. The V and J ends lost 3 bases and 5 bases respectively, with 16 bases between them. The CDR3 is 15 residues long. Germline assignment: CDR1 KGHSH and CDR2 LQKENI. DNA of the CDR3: TGTGCCAGCTCACCGTCCAAGCCGGGCGGTGAGACCCAGTACTTC. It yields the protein CASSPSKPGGETQYF.

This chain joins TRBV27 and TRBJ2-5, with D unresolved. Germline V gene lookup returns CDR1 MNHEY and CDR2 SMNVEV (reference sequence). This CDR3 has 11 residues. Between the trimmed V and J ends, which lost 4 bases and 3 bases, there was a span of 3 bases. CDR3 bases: TGTGCCAGCAGTTCGGAAGAGACCCAGTACTTC. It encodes CASSSEETQYF.

The CDR3 loop reads CASYDGAGGPKYNSPLHF. CDR3 sequence (DNA): TGTGCCAGCTACGATGGGGCAGGGGGGCCTAAATATAATTCACCCCTCCACTTT. The chain links TRBV28 to TRBJ1-6; 7 bases map to TRBD1. Germline V gene sequence: CDR1 MDHEN, CDR2 SYDVKM. J lost 4 bases, V lost 8 bases, and 17 bases had no gene match. This CDR3 has 18 residues.

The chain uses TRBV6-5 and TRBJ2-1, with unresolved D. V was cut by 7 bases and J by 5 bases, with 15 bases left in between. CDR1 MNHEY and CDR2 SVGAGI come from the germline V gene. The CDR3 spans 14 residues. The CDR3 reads CASITNLENNEQFF. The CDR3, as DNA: TGTGCCAGCATCACCAATCTTGAGAACAATGAGCAGTTCTTC.

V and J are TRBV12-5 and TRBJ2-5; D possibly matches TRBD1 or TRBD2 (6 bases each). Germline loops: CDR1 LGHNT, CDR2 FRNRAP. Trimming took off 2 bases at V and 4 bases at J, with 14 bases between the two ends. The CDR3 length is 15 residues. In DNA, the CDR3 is TGTGCTAGTGGTTTGAGGGGGGTATCGGGAGAGACCCAGTACTTC. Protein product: CASGLRGVSGETQYF.

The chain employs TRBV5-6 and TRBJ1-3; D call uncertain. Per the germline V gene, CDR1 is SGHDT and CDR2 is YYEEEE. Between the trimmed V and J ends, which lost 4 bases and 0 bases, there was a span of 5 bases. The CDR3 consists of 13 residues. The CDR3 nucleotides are TGTGCCAGCAGCCTTTACTCTGGAAACACCATATATTTT. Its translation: CASSLYSGNTIYF.

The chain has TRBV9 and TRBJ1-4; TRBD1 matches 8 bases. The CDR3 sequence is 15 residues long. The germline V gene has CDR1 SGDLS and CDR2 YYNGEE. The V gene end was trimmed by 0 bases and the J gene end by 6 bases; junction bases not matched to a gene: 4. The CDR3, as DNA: TGTGCCAGCAGCGTAGGACAGGGGTTGCATGAAAAACTGTTTTTT. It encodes CASSVGQGLHEKLFF.

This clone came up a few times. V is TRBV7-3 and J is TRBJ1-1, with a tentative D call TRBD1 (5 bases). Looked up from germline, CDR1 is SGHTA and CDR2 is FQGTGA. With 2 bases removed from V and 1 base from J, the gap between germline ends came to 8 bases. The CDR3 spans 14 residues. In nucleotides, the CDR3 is TGTGCCAGCAGCTTATTAGGGGAGAACACTGAAGCTTTCTTT. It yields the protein CASSLLGENTEAFF. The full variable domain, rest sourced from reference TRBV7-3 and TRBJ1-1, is GAGVSQTPSNKVTEKGKYVELRCDPISGHTALYWYRQSLGQGPEFLIYFQGTGAADDSGLPNDRFFAVRPEGSVSTLKIQRTERGDSAVYLCASSLLGENTEAFFGQGTRLTVV.

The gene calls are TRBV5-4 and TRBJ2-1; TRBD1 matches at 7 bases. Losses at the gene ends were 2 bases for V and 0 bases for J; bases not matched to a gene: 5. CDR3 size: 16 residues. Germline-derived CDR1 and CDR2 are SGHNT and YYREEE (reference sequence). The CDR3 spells CASSLRGGISYNEQFF. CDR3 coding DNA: TGTGCCAGCAGCTTACGAGGGGGCATCTCCTACAATGAGCAGTTCTTC.

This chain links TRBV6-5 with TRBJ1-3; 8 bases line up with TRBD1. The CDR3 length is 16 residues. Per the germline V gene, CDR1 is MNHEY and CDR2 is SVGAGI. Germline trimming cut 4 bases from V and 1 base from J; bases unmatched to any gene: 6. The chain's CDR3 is CASSSRDRLSGNTIYF. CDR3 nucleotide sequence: TGTGCCAGCAGTTCACGGGACAGGTTGTCTGGAAACACCATATATTTT.

The DNA of the CDR3 is TGTGCCAGCAGCCAACCGGGGGGAGATACGCAGTATTTT. It specifies CASSQPGGDTQYF. This chain uses TRBV3-1 (or the pseudogene TRBV3-2) with TRBJ2-3, with TRBD2 matching 7 bases. Per the germline V gene, CDR1 is LGHDT and CDR2 is YNNKEL (reference sequence). The CDR3 sequence is 13 residues long. Losses at the gene ends were 2 bases for V and 5 bases for J; bases not matched to a gene: 1.

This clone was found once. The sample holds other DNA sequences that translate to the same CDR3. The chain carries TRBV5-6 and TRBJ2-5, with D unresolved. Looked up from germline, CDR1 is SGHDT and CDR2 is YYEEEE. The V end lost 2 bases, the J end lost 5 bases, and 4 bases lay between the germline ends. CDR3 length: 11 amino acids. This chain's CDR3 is CASSLQETQYF. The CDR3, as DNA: TGTGCCAGCAGCTTACAGGAGACCCAGTACTTC.

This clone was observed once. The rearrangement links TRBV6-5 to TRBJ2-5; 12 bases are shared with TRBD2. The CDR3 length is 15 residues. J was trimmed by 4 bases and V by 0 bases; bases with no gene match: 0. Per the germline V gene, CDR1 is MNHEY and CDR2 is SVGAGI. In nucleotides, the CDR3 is TGTGCCAGCAGTTACTCGACTAGCGGGGGAGAGACCCAGTACTTC. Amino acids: CASSYSTSGGETQYF.

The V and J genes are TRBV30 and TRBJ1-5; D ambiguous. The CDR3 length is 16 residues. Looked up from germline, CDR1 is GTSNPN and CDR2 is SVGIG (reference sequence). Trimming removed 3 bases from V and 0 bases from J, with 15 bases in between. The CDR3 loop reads CAWRDRDTYSNQPQHF. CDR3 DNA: TGTGCCTGGAGGGACCGGGATACGTATAGCAATCAGCCCCAGCATTTT.

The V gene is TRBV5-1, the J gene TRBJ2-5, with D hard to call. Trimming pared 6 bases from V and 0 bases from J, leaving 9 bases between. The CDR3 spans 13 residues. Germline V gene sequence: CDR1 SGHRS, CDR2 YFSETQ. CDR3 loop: CASTGTNQETQYF. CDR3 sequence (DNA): TGCGCCAGCACCGGAACCAACCAAGAGACCCAGTACTTC.

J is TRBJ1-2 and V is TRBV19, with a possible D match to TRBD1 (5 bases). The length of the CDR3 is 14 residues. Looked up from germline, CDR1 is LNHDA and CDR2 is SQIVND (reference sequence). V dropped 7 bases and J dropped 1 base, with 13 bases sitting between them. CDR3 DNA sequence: TGTGCCAGTATTAAGGGGCAAAGTAACTATGGCTACACCTTC. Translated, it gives CASIKGQSNYGYTF.

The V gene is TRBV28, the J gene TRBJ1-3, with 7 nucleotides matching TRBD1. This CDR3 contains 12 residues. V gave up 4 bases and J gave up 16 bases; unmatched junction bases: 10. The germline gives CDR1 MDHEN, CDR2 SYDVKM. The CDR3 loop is CASSSGDSQIYF. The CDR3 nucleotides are TGTGCCAGCAGTTCGGGGGACAGCCAAATCTATTTT.